Sequencing of this T cell receptor beta chain was carried out in a study of cytomegalovirus exposure and HLA in healthy donors. The PCR ran on 60 Vbeta and 13 Jbeta primers. Libraries were prepared by immunoSEQ multiplex PCR; TCRdb keeps only in-frame clonotypes and omits some of them. The profile shows roughly 180,000 clones, over 60% of them singletons. The germline V gene encodes CDR1 SNHLY and CDR2 FYNNEI. Trimming cost V 6 bases and J 3 bases, with 14 bases left between them. The CDR3 runs 14 residues. This chain uses TRBV2 with TRBJ1-1; D gene unclear. The sample was PBMCs. This receptor was obtained from a man in his fifties or sixties in good health and CMV-seropositive. CDR3 amino acids: CASSLRQRDTEAFF. The DNA for the CDR3 is TGTGCCAGCAGCCTCCGGCAGCGCGACACTGAAGCTTTCTTT.